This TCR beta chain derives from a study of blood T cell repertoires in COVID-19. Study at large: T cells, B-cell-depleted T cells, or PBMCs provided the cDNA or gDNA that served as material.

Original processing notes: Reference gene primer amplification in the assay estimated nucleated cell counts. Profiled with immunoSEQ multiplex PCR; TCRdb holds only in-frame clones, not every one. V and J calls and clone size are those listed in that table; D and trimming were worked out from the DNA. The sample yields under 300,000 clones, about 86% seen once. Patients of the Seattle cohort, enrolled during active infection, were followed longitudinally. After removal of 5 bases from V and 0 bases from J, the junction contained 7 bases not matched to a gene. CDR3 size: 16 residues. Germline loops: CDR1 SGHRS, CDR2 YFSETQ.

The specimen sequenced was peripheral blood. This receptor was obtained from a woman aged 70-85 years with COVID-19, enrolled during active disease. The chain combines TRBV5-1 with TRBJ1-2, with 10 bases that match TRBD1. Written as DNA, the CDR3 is TGCGCCAGCAGTGCCTGGACAGGGGGAACTAACTATGGCTACACCTTC. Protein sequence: CASSAWTGGTNYGYTF.